This T cell receptor (beta chain) was obtained from a study of vaccination effects on CD4 cells after COVID-19 (dated 2022 in TCRdb). With respect to the entire study: Two doses of either the BNT162b2 or the mRNA-1273 mRNA SARS-CoV-2 vaccine were administered to participants. The Oncomine TCR Beta short-read assay on an Illumina iSeq 100 was used to sequence cultures from other donors in the study. The study compared SARS-CoV-2 spike-specific CD4+ TCR repertoires before and after mRNA vaccination in COVID-19 convalescent patients and infection-naive vaccine recipients. Altogether, 10 COVID-19 convalescent patients and a handful of SARS-CoV-2-naive healthy vaccine recipients made up the full study. The investigation overall reported the following: In healthy vaccine recipients, vaccine-induced clones were almost all SARS-CoV-2 mono-reactive, with only 1 of 255 being cross-reactive with common cold coronaviruses. The study was limited by a small number of convalescent patients, and early post-infection timepoints were lacking. Both infection-induced and vaccine-induced clones contracted markedly at late post-vaccination timepoints, which is consistent with waning T cell responses.

In regard to this clone: The antigen it binds to is not known. Per-base quality was not reported, and no clone a single base away is much larger than it.

To identify antigen-specific CD4+ T cell clonotypes by their expansion, the ViraFEST assay first stimulated PBMC with viral peptide pools and then applied TCR sequencing. After about 10 days of culture, CD4+ T cells were isolated with the EasySep CD4+ T cell isolation kit. None of the healthy vaccine recipients had a prior SARS-CoV-2 infection, which was confirmed by nucleocapsid antibody tests that came back negative both before and after vaccination. Each well held over 1.5 million PBMC cultured in IMDM containing approximately 5% human AB serum, around 10 IU/ml IL-2 and gentamicin, along with about 10 ug/ml peptides. On days 3 and 7, half of the culture medium was replaced with fresh IL-2-containing medium. Each peptide stimulation condition was cultured in triplicate wells unless otherwise noted. Using Ficoll-Paque Plus gradient centrifugation, PBMC were separated from whole blood and then either used fresh or cryopreserved at -140C. The spike proteins of SARS-CoV-2 and of the common cold coronaviruses HCoV-NL63, HCoV-OC43 and HCoV-229E were spanned by overlapping peptide pools. The QIAamp micro DNA kit was used to extract genomic DNA from the cultured CD4+ T cells.

The junction shows trimming of 0 bases on V and 7 bases on J, plus 14 bases between the germline ends. Based on the germline V gene, the CDR1 and CDR2 sequences are SGHRS and YFSETQ. Including cysteine and phenylalanine, the CDR3 has 15 amino acids. Only CDR3 DNA remains: 45 bases, in frame from the first base. The library was generated by the immunoSEQ multiplex PCR assay. DNA from the CD4+ T cells that had been cultured and isolated underwent TCR beta CDR3 sequencing. On the study's bioinformatics: Non-productive TCR sequences were removed, reads were trimmed to the CDR3 region, and CDR3s of at least 7 amino acids were retained. Antigen-specific clonotypes were identified using the MANAFEST web app by comparison of expansion in peptide wells against reference cultures. Positive clones required FDR<0.05 expansion versus reference and all other wells, odds ratio above 5, and frequency above 0.1% in two replicate wells. Clonotypes significantly expanded in SARS-CoV-2 spike wells and in at least one common cold coronavirus spike condition were defined as cross-reactive. Levenshtein distance calculated with the stringdist R package was used to assess CDR3 similarity, and unrooted trees were constructed with ape in R 3.6.1. The immuneACCESS repertoire file appears here via TCRdb, limited to in-frame rearrangements. These files lack a portion of the clones; in checked studies, under half of the deficit traces to unresolved V genes, and the cause of the others is not known. V and J calls and clone size are those listed in that table; D and trimming were worked out from the DNA. The sample yields about 43,000 clones; around 77% were counted once. The top ten clones comprise 10% to 12% of the sample.

The clonotype comes from a human donor who received a COVID-19 vaccine. The sequence links TRBV5-1 to TRBJ2-1; no D gene can be assigned with confidence. Here the sequenced sample was CD4+ T cells from PBMCs cultured with SARS-CoV-2 spike peptides, taken before COVID-19 vaccination. The label giving this sample's cell subset or site can be read as: SARS-CoV-2 spike overlapping peptide pool stimulation. CDR3 loop: CASSLVTGFENEQFF. The base sequence is TGCGCCAGCAGCTTGGTTACCGGGTTCGAGAATGAGCAGTTCTTC.